The next 10 T cell receptor beta chains were all read from a single sample in a study of blood T cell repertoires in COVID-19. The data were produced by immunoSEQ multiplex PCR, yet TCRdb's version contains in-frame clones alone and is incomplete. The sample shows about 63,000 clones, 70% to 80% of them seen only once. What was sequenced was peripheral blood. These receptor sequences come from a human donor in a cohort sampled during active COVID-19.

The chain has TRBV5-6 and TRBJ2-1, with D perhaps matching TRBD2 (7 bases). This CDR3 comprises 13 residues. The germline gives CDR1 SGHDT, CDR2 YYEEEE. V shed 5 bases and J shed 3 bases, with 9 bases lying between them. In DNA form, the CDR3 reads TGTGCCAGCAGTAGGGGGGGCTACAATGAGCAGTTCTTC. Amino acids: CASSRGGYNEQFF.

This clone has just a few counts. This chain links TRBV7-8 with TRBJ2-7, with D unresolved. V lost 1 base to trimming and J lost 3 bases, with 10 bases between them. The CDR3 extends over 14 amino acids. Germline values: CDR1 SGHVS, CDR2 FQNEAQ. The CDR3 protein is CASSLGVRIYEQYF. Written as DNA, the CDR3 is TGTGCCAGCAGCTTAGGTGTCAGGATCTACGAGCAGTACTTC.

The rearrangement links TRBV4-3 to TRBJ2-7; no firm D call. The germline gives CDR1 LGHNA, CDR2 YSLEER. CDR3 length: 13 amino acids. V lost 0 bases and J 4 bases, leaving 7 bases between the germline ends. The CDR3 DNA reads TGCGCCAGCAGCCAAGAGGTAGTTTACGAGCAGTACTTC. Translating gives CASSQEVVYEQYF.

The CDR3 DNA follows: TGTGCCAGCAGTTTAGTAATCGGCGAGCAGTACTTC. Amino acid sequence: CASSLVIGEQYF. The chain has TRBV28 and TRBJ2-7; no reliable D call. V lost 2 bases, J lost 6 bases, and 8 bases lay in between. CDR3 length: 12 amino acids. Germline values: CDR1 MDHEN, CDR2 SYDVKM.

The rearrangement joins TRBV9 to TRBJ2-1; 9 bases line up with TRBD2. The CDR3 loop spans 16 amino acids. The germline CDR1 and CDR2 sequences are SGDLS and YYNGEE. The junction had 4 bases not matched to a gene; V was cut back by 0 bases and J by 3 bases. CDR3 DNA sequence: TGTGCCAGCAGCGTAGGAGGGACTAGCATCTACAATGAGCAGTTCTTC. Its translation is CASSVGGTSIYNEQFF.

This clone was observed a handful of times. V usage is TRBV11-2 and J usage is TRBJ2-7, with D perhaps matching TRBD2 (6 bases). In germline, CDR1 is SGHAT, CDR2 FQNNGV. The CDR3 contains 16 residues. V was cut by 5 bases and J by 5 bases, with 22 bases left in between. The CDR3 here is CASSPRASRGRDEQYF. The CDR3 DNA sequence: TGTGCCAGCAGCCCCCGGGCCTCGCGGGGAAGGGACGAGCAGTACTTC.

CDR3 in amino acids: CASSLTGYGNEQFF. DNA for the CDR3: TGTGCCAGCAGTTTAACAGGGTATGGCAATGAGCAGTTCTTC. This chain links TRBV27 with TRBJ2-1, with D maybe TRBD1 (6 bases). The CDR3 contains 14 residues. V lost 2 bases and J 6 bases, leaving 11 bases between the germline ends. Germline assignment: CDR1 MNHEY and CDR2 SMNVEV (reference sequence).

This clone is a singleton in its sample. This chain connects TRBV7-2 to TRBJ2-5; TRBD2 matches at 13 bases. The CDR3 has 15 amino acids. Losses at the gene ends were 1 base for V and 7 bases for J; bases not matched to a gene: 3. From germline, CDR1 is SGHTA and CDR2 FQGNSA. The CDR3 reads CASSLGTSGRGTQYF. The CDR3 DNA is TGTGCCAGCAGCTTAGGGACTAGCGGGAGAGGGACCCAGTACTTC.

This rearrangement joins TRBV9 to TRBJ2-1, with 8 bases identical to TRBD2. This CDR3 contains 16 residues. Per the germline V gene, CDR1 is SGDLS and CDR2 is YYNGEE. V shed 2 bases, J shed 0 bases, and the junction held 4 bases outside the gene matches. The CDR3 here is CASSVVGGVSYNEQFF. CDR3 bases: TGTGCCAGCAGCGTCGTCGGGGGGGTCTCCTACAATGAGCAGTTCTTC.

V and J are TRBV5-4 and TRBJ2-7, with 8 bases that match TRBD2. This CDR3 contains 17 residues. Germline V lookup: CDR1 SGHNT, CDR2 YYREEE (reference sequence). Trimming took 4 bases from V and 1 from J; bases not matched to a gene: 13. This CDR3 reads CASSHHPSAGGSYEQYF. CDR3 sequence (DNA): TGTGCCAGCAGCCATCACCCTTCGGCGGGGGGATCCTACGAGCAGTACTTC.